This T cell receptor beta chain was sequenced for a study of blood T cells in healthy people across ages. Germline CDR1 is MDHEN and CDR2 is SYDVKM. The J segment lost 4 bases and the V segment lost 7 bases, leaving 6 bases of the junction unmatched. The CDR3 loop spans 13 amino acids. In regard to this clonotype: The antigen remains undetermined.

A second PCR of about 6 to 12 cycles used a sample-barcoded 5' primer and a J-beta primer mix. The authors tagged each cDNA molecule using a template-switch adaptor with 12 random nucleotides. TCRdb analysed the 5' RACE reads with MiXCR anew, one entry per CDR3 protein. The repertoire holds 650,000 to 800,000 distinct CDR3 sequences, around 43% seen once, with under 20% in the top ten. General study points: Whereas aged donors had fewer naive CD4+ cells, long-lived donors had more of them and higher diversity. Estimates based on one million T cells were treated as lower bounds.

Approximately 9.7 milliliters was the volume of peripheral blood drawn from each donor. V gene TRBV28 combines with J gene TRBJ2-5, with 7 positions matching TRBD2. The sample was blood. The receptor's source is a man aged 55-75 years in good health. This chain's CDR3 is CASNLGRVETQYF. As DNA, the CDR3 is TGTGCCAGCAACCTAGGGAGGGTAGAGACCCAGTACTTC.